The next 5 T cell receptor beta chains were all read from a single sample in a study of STAT5B mutations in CD4+ large granular lymphocyte leukemia. Assay used: immunoSEQ multiplex PCR; TCRdb lists only in-frame clones, some missing. The sample records 20,000 or so clones, 60% to 80% being singletons. The sequenced material came from CD4+ T cells from blood buffy coats. Receptors were obtained from a human donor in good health.

This clone was detected only once. This chain connects TRBV28 to TRBJ1-2; 12 positions match TRBD1. The CDR3 consists of 15 residues. The germline CDR1 and CDR2 sequences are MDHEN and SYDVKM. Unmatched junction bases numbered 4, after V lost 6 bases and J lost 2 bases. CDR3 amino acids: CASRGQGALNYGYTF. The CDR3 DNA reads TGTGCCAGCAGGGGACAGGGGGCATTGAACTATGGCTACACCTTC.

V usage is TRBV18 and J usage is TRBJ2-3, with D unclear. This CDR3 spans 12 amino acids. Trimming shortened V by 2 bases and J by 6 bases, and 6 bases separated the two germline ends. The germline gives CDR1 KGHSH, CDR2 LQKENI. As DNA, the CDR3 is TGTGCCAGCTCACCATTCCAGGATACGCAGTATTTT. It yields the protein CASSPFQDTQYF.

This clone appeared a few times. V gene TRBV18 combines with J gene TRBJ2-7; possibly TRBD1 for D (5 bases). Germline assignment: CDR1 KGHSH and CDR2 LQKENI. V lost 2 bases to trimming and J lost 6 bases, with 17 bases between them. This CDR3 contains 15 residues. The CDR3 nucleotides are TGTGCCAGCTCACCAAGAGCAGGGAATTCTTTCGAGCAGTACTTC. Translation gives CASSPRAGNSFEQYF.

The V gene is TRBV5-1, the J gene TRBJ2-1; D tentatively reads TRBD1 or TRBD2 (5 bases each). The CDR3 runs to 14 residues. Germline V gene sequence: CDR1 SGHRS, CDR2 YFSETQ. V lost 4 bases to trimming and J lost 12 bases, with 20 bases between them. The CDR3 nucleotides read TGCGCCAGCAGCCTGGACGGGACGGGTGGGGTGCAGTTCTTC. Protein product: CASSLDGTGGVQFF.

The V and J genes are TRBV7-2 and TRBJ2-7, with D hard to call. Trimming pared 2 bases from V and 4 bases from J, leaving 6 bases between. There are 12 residues in the CDR3. Germline loops: CDR1 SGHTA, CDR2 FQGNSA. The CDR3 spells CASSLHQYEQYF. CDR3 nucleotides: TGTGCCAGCAGCTTACATCAGTACGAGCAGTACTTC.